These T cell receptor beta chains were read from a single sample in a study of blood T cells in healthy people across ages. One entry per CDR3 protein results from TCRdb running MiXCR on the 5' RACE reads. This sample has about 800,000 distinct CDR3 sequences, with around 25% found just once. These data also featured in a second study, about T cells of mothers and their children.

Sequencing was done on a sample of blood. These receptors came from a boy aged 5-17 years in good health. Both conserved end residues are part of each CDR3. The D gene is left open where the match is weak. For some rows the clone size is stated as once, few or many, or as a class when expanded; others skip it.

clone_size cdr3_length j_call d_call v_call cdr3_aa cdr3_nt
. 13 TRBJ2-7 . TRBV29-1 CSVRDGKVYEQYF TGCAGCGTGAGGGACGGGAAAGTCTACGAGCAGTACTTC
. 16 TRBJ2-7 TRBD2 TRBV20-1 CSARDLAGGPWYEQYF TGCAGTGCTAGAGATCTAGCGGGGGGGCCGTGGTACGAGCAGTACTTC
few 19 TRBJ2-7 . TRBV29-1 CSARFGGTLQTLGSYEQYF TGCAGCGCGCGCTTTGGGGGAACACTCCAGACCCTCGGGTCCTACGAGCAGTACTTC
few 16 TRBJ2-1 . TRBV4-3 CASSQERASSYNEQFF TGCGCCAGCAGCCAAGAGCGGGCCAGCTCCTACAATGAGCAGTTCTTC
. 18 TRBJ2-2 TRBD1 TRBV7-8 CASSHPSPGTGDTGELFF TGTGCCAGCAGCCATCCGAGCCCCGGGACAGGGGACACCGGGGAGCTGTTTTTT
few 11 TRBJ1-2 . TRBV20-1 CSARDPVGYTF TGCAGTGCTAGAGATCCGGTGGGCTACACCTTC
few 15 TRBJ2-4 . TRBV28 CASSHSGSAKNIQYF TGTGCCAGCAGCCACTCGGGGTCGGCCAAAAACATTCAGTACTTC
. 13 TRBJ1-4 . TRBV7-9 CASSSTPAEKLFF TGTGCCAGCAGTAGCACGCCCGCTGAAAAACTGTTTTTT
many 15 TRBJ2-5 . TRBV24-1 CATSDPKTYQETQYF TGTGCCACCAGTGATCCTAAGACATATCAAGAGACCCAGTACTTC
. 15 TRBJ1-2 . TRBV7-2 CASSLAVGDFYGYTF TGTGCCAGCAGCTTAGCCGTCGGGGATTTCTATGGCTACACCTTC
. 13 TRBJ1-2 . TRBV12-3/TRBV12-4 CASNGGYNYGYTF TGTGCCAGCAATGGGGGCTACAACTATGGCTACACCTTC
. 14 TRBJ2-3 . TRBV29-1 CSVDGGVSTDTQYF TGCAGCGTTGATGGCGGGGTTAGCACAGATACGCAGTATTTT
few 12 TRBJ1-2 . TRBV20-1 CSARQGGYGYTF TGCAGTGCTAGACAGGGTGGCTATGGCTACACCTTC
. 12 TRBJ2-7 . TRBV27 CASRSGMGEQYF TGTGCCAGCAGGTCAGGGATGGGCGAGCAGTACTTC
few 16 TRBJ2-4 . TRBV7-2 CASSFGWGSGKNIQYF TGTGCCAGCAGCTTTGGTTGGGGTAGCGGCAAAAACATTCAGTACTTC
. 15 TRBJ2-5 . TRBV4-1 CASSQVGSAGETQYF TGCGCCAGCAGCCAAGTTGGTAGCGCGGGCGAGACCCAGTACTTC
few 16 TRBJ2-3 TRBD2 TRBV4-3 CASSQGLAGPTDTQYF TGCGCCAGCAGCCAGGGACTAGCGGGACCCACAGATACGCAGTATTTT
few 15 TRBJ2-1 TRBD1 TRBV6-5 CATKVQGAHYNEQFF TGTGCCACAAAAGTACAGGGGGCTCACTACAATGAGCAGTTCTTC
. 15 TRBJ1-5 . TRBV6-2/TRBV6-3 CASSYGSQGHQPQHF TGTGCCAGCAGTTACGGCTCACAGGGTCATCAGCCCCAGCATTTT
few 14 TRBJ1-5 . TRBV6-5 CASSPGTGVQPQHF TGTGCCAGCAGTCCTGGGACGGGCGTTCAGCCCCAGCATTTT
few 14 TRBJ2-7 . TRBV27 CASSHGTASYEQYF TGTGCCAGCAGCCACGGGACGGCCTCCTACGAGCAGTACTTC
few 18 TRBJ2-4 . TRBV6-6 CASSYILRRGLAKNIQYF TGTGCCAGCAGTTACATATTACGGAGGGGACTAGCCAAAAACATTCAGTACTTC
few 16 TRBJ1-4 TRBD1 TRBV16 CASSQKSGTGMEKLFF TGTGCCAGCAGCCAAAAGAGCGGGACAGGGATGGAAAAACTGTTTTTT
few 13 TRBJ2-7 . TRBV19 CASSTGAISEQYF TGTGCCAGTAGTACGGGAGCTATTTCGGAGCAGTACTTC
few 14 TRBJ1-2 TRBD1 TRBV29-1 CSVLRQGQNYGYTF TGCAGCGTCCTACGACAGGGCCAAAACTATGGCTACACCTTC
few 13 TRBJ2-7 . TRBV2 CASSEMGVGEQYF TGTGCCAGCAGTGAAATGGGCGTAGGGGAGCAGTACTTC
few 12 TRBJ2-1 . TRBV12-3/TRBV12-4 CASTFDWGEQFF TGTGCCAGCACCTTCGATTGGGGTGAGCAGTTCTTC
. 14 TRBJ2-4 . TRBV7-2 CASSYLGRENIQYF TGTGCCAGCAGCTACTTGGGCAGGGAAAACATTCAGTACTTC
. 13 TRBJ2-7 . TRBV29-1 CSVPWGPLHEQYF TGCAGCGTGCCCTGGGGTCCCCTCCACGAGCAGTACTTC
. 16 TRBJ2-1 . TRBV27 CASSPLEGPTINEQFF TGTGCCAGCAGTCCATTGGAGGGGCCAACTATCAATGAGCAGTTCTTC
many 13 TRBJ2-5 . TRBV27 CASSSVAGETQYF TGTGCCAGCAGTTCCGTCGCGGGAGAGACCCAGTACTTC
. 20 TRBJ2-6 TRBD1 TRBV4-1 CASSPRTGGALTSGANVLTF TGCGCCAGCAGCCCCAGGACAGGGGGCGCGTTGACCTCTGGGGCCAACGTCCTGACTTTC
few 10 TRBJ2-3 . TRBV29-1 CSVLTDTQYF TGCAGCGTACTCACAGATACGCAGTATTTT
few 16 TRBJ2-7 TRBD1 TRBV28 CASSGTGGSSSYEQYF TGTGCCAGCAGTGGGACAGGGGGGAGCAGCTCCTACGAGCAGTACTTC
. 15 TRBJ2-1 . TRBV11-1 CASFSPGRGYNEQFF TGTGCCAGCTTTTCGCCGGGACGGGGCTACAATGAGCAGTTCTTC
few 15 TRBJ2-5 TRBD1 TRBV20-1 CSALVKDRGIETQYF TGCAGTGCCCTAGTTAAGGACAGGGGGATTGAGACCCAGTACTTC
. 16 TRBJ2-2 TRBD1 TRBV5-1 CASSRTGGVDTGELFF TGCGCCAGCAGCCGGACAGGGGGTGTGGACACCGGGGAGCTGTTTTTT
few 17 TRBJ2-7 . TRBV21-1 CASSTPASGQKEYEQYF TGTGCCAGCAGCACCCCGGCCTCCGGACAGAAAGAATACGAGCAGTACTTC